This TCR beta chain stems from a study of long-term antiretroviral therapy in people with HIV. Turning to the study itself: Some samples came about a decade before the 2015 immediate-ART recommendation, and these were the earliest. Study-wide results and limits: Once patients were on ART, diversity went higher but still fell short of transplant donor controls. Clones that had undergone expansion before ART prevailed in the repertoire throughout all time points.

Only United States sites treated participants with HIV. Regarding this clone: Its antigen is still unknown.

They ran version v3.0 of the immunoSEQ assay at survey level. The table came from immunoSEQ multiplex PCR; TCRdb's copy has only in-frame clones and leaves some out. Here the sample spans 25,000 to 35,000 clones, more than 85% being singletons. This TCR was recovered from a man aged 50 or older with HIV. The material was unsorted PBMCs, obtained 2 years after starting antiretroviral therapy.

CDR3 sequence reads: CASSLFGGFANQPQHF. CDR3 bases: TGTGCCAGCAGTTTATTCGGGGGTTTCGCCAATCAGCCCCAGCATTTT. The rearrangement links TRBV27 to TRBJ1-5, with D tentatively TRBD1 (5 bases). The CDR3 totals 16 residues. CDR1 is MNHEY and CDR2 is SMNVEV in the germline V gene (reference sequence). V lost 1 base and J lost 3, with 13 bases in between.